These T cell receptor beta chains were read from a single sample in a study of T cell repertoires in cytomegalovirus infection. No antigens are known for them. Via MiXCR, TCRdb re-called the reads, giving one row per CDR3 protein. This sample yields 80,000 or so distinct CDR3 sequences, of which roughly a quarter are seen a single time; roughly 50% belongs to the top ten. This specimen was CD8+ T cells from cultured PBMCs, taken from culture after CMV antigen stimulation. These receptors originate from a human donor in good health (CMV status not recorded). Some clones in this sample may be carry-over from other donors' samples. The CDR3 runs from the conserved cysteine through the conserved F or W. Each record gives: V gene, D gene, clone size, J gene, CDR3 DNA, CDR3 protein. D genes are given only for firm matches. Some rows mark clone size as missing; the rest say once, few, many or name a class of expanded clone.

TRBV4-1	TRBD2	NA	TRBJ2-3	TGCGCCAGCACCTTGAGGGCTAGCGGGGATTCAGATACGCAGTATTTT	CASTLRASGDSDTQYF
TRBV7-2	TRBD1	NA	TRBJ1-6	TGTGCCAGCAGCGCACAGGGGGCTTCCTATAATTCACCCCTCCACTTT	CASSAQGASYNSPLHF
TRBV28	TRBD1	NA	TRBJ1-1	TGTGCCAGCAGCGTACAGGGGGTGGTCACTGAAGCTTTCTTT	CASSVQGVVTEAFF
TRBV7-3	NA	many	TRBJ1-1	TGTGCCAGCAGCAAGGAAGGGGGGGGGAACACTGAAGCTTTCTTT	CASSKEGGGNTEAFF
TRBV6-5	NA	few	TRBJ2-3	TGTGCCAGCAGTTACTCGATAGACATAAACCCAGATACGCAGTATTTT	CASSYSIDINPDTQYF
TRBV6-2/TRBV6-3	NA	NA	TRBJ2-2	TGTGCCAGCAAGGACCATCTAGACACCGGGGAGCTGTTTTTT	CASKDHLDTGELFF
TRBV27	NA	NA	TRBJ1-4	TGTGCCAGCAGTTTATCGTGGGAGTTCGGCGCAACTAATGAAAAACTGTTTTTT	CASSLSWEFGATNEKLFF
TRBV7-9	TRBD2	few	TRBJ2-5	TGTGCCAGCAGCGATAGCGGGGCGTACCAAGAGACCCAGTACTTC	CASSDSGAYQETQYF
TRBV7-2	TRBD2	many	TRBJ2-5	TGTGCCAGCAGCTTATGGGGGGGAGAGACCCAGTACTTC	CASSLWGGETQYF
TRBV19	NA	NA	TRBJ2-7	TGTGCCAGTAAGTTCGGGAGTCTCGCCCCCGAGCAGTACTTC	CASKFGSLAPEQYF
TRBV7-6	NA	NA	TRBJ2-7	TGTGCCAGCAGTCCCGGCGGGGTTCACGAGCAGTACTTC	CASSPGGVHEQYF
TRBV7-2	NA	many	TRBJ1-1	TGTGCCAGCAGCTCCCATAGGGCAGGGAAGGGCACTGAAGCTTTCTTT	CASSSHRAGKGTEAFF
TRBV12-3/TRBV12-4	NA	NA	TRBJ1-5	TGTGCCAGCAGTTTAGGGAAAAGTCAGCCCCAGCATTTT	CASSLGKSQPQHF
TRBV7-9	NA	few	TRBJ2-1	TGTGCCAGCAGCTTAGCGGGCCGGAGCCAAAGGGGGCAGTTCTTC	CASSLAGRSQRGQFF
TRBV28	TRBD1	NA	TRBJ2-7	TGTGCCAGCAGTTTGTTGGGACAGCTCCTAACCTACGAGCAGTACTTC	CASSLLGQLLTYEQYF
TRBV5-6	NA	few	TRBJ2-1	TGTGCCAGCAGCTTATCCCTCGGGGGCTATATCGGGGATGAGCAGTTCTTC	CASSLSLGGYIGDEQFF
TRBV12-3/TRBV12-4	NA	many	TRBJ1-1	TGTGCCAGCAGTACTACGAGTTACTTGGGAGCTTTCTTT	CASSTTSYLGAFF
TRBV28	NA	NA	TRBJ2-7	TGTGCCAGCAGTTTATTGTCAGGAGACGACGAGCAGTACTTC	CASSLLSGDDEQYF
TRBV11-2	NA	few	TRBJ2-7	TGTGCCAGCATAGCGGCAGGGCAGCCTTACGAGCAGTACTTC	CASIAAGQPYEQYF
TRBV27	TRBD1	many	TRBJ1-6	TGTGCCAGCAGTCCGGGACAGGGTCCTGTAGATTCACCCCTCCACTTT	CASSPGQGPVDSPLHF
TRBV27	TRBD1	NA	TRBJ2-1	TGTGCCAGCAGGATAGGGACAGGGGCTTACAATGAGCAGTTCTTC	CASRIGTGAYNEQFF
TRBV5-1	NA	NA	TRBJ2-7	TGCGCCAGCAGCCTATCCGGGACCCGTGTGGAGCAGTACTTC	CASSLSGTRVEQYF
TRBV19	NA	few	TRBJ1-1	TGTGCCAGTAGTCCGGGGACGGTGAACACTGAAGCTTTCTTT	CASSPGTVNTEAFF
TRBV6-6	NA	NA	TRBJ1-2	TGTGCCAGCAGCGAAACCTTGGTTTCGGGGATCTATGGCTACACCTTC	CASSETLVSGIYGYTF
TRBV11-2	NA	NA	TRBJ1-1	TGTGCCAGCAGAACGGGACATTCGAACACTGAAGCTTTCTTT	CASRTGHSNTEAFF
TRBV4-2	TRBD1	many	TRBJ2-3	TGTGCCAGCAGCCAACCTGGACAGGGGGCGGATACGCAGTATTTT	CASSQPGQGADTQYF
TRBV7-6	NA	many	TRBJ2-7	TGTGCCAGCAGCCCGGGACAACCCTACGAGCAGTACTTC	CASSPGQPYEQYF
TRBV12-3/TRBV12-4	NA	NA	TRBJ2-5	TGTGCCAGCAGCAACTCGTGGGGCGGTGAGACCCAGTACTTC	CASSNSWGGETQYF
TRBV7-9	TRBD1	NA	TRBJ2-1	TGTGCCAGCAGCCCTCCGGACAGGGTATCCTACGGGCAGTTCTTC	CASSPPDRVSYGQFF
TRBV10-2	TRBD1	many	TRBJ2-1	TGCGCCAGCAGTGCCCCGGGACAGGGCGATGAGCAGTTCTTC	CASSAPGQGDEQFF
TRBV19	NA	few	TRBJ1-5	TGTGCCAGTAGTATAGACAGCCTCAATCAGCCCCAGCATTTT	CASSIDSLNQPQHF
TRBV7-2	TRBD1	many	TRBJ2-1	TGTGCCAGCAGCTTAGGACAGGGGTGGTGGAATGAGCAGTTCTTC	CASSLGQGWWNEQFF